This T cell receptor beta chain was sequenced in a study of blood T cell repertoires in COVID-19. Study-wide context: Researchers got acute and convalescent COVID-19 samples from the United States, Italy and Spain.

As handled by the study authors: Amplifying reference gene primers gave estimates of nucleated cell counts. Generated by immunoSEQ multiplex PCR, the TCRdb table keeps only in-frame clones and is missing some. V and J calls and clone size follow that table, whereas D and trimming were derived from the DNA. The sample comprises about 69,000 clones, under 85% of which are singletons, and more than 15% rests with the top ten. The origin of this receptor is a man aged 60-69 years with acute or convalescent COVID-19. Sequencing input: peripheral blood.

CDR3: CASSQEGRGGMRTEAFF. The CDR3 DNA follows: TGCGCCAGCAGCCAAGAGGGGAGAGGGGGCATGCGGACTGAAGCTTTCTTT. The chain combines TRBV4-1 with TRBJ1-1; 7 bases agree with TRBD1. V dropped 0 bases and J dropped 5; count of bases not matched to a gene: 12. Looked up from germline, CDR1 is MGHRA and CDR2 is YSYEKL. The CDR3 length is 17 residues.